Below, one TCR beta chain is given with its context. The antigen is undetermined. Sample-barcoded 5' priming and a J-beta primer mix drove a second PCR of roughly 6 to 12 cycles. Tags on each cDNA molecule came from a template-switch adaptor with 12 random nucleotides. A single record per CDR3 protein comes from TCRdb applying MiXCR to the 5' RACE reads. The data hold 750,000 to 950,000 distinct CDR3 sequences, with about 48% observed a single time. Germline V gives CDR1 SGHTS, CDR2 YDEGEE. Trimming at V came to 3 bases and at J to 2 bases, leaving 8 bases not matched to a gene. The length of the CDR3 is 16 residues. This sample was included in a study of blood T cells in healthy people across ages. General study points: Long-lived donors had more naive CD4+ cells and higher diversity than aged donors.

Every sample yielded at least 7 million isolated PBMCs. This receptor was obtained from a man aged 80 or over in good health. The gene calls are TRBV5-8 and TRBJ2-7, with TRBD1 matching over 10 bases. The sample consisted of blood. CDR3 residues: CASSWETGQGTYEQYF. The CDR3 nucleotides are TGTGCCAGCAGCTGGGAAACGGGACAGGGGACCTACGAGCAGTACTTC.